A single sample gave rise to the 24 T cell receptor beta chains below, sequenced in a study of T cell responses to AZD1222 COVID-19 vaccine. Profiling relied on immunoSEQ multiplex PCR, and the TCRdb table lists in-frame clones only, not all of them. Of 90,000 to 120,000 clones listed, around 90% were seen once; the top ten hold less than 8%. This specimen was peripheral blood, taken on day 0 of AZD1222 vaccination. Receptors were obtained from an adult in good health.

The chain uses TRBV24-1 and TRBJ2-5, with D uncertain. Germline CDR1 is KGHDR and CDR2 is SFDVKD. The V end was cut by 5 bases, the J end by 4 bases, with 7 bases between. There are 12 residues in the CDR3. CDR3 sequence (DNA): TGTGCCACCAGTGCCCTTGGAGAGACCCAGTACTTC. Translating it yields CATSALGETQYF.

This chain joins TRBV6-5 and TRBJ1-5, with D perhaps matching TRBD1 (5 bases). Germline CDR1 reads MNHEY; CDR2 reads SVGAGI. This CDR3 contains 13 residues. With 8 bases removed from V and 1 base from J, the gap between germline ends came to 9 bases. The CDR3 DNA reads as TGTGCCAGCGGGCAGGGCAGCAATCAGCCCCAGCATTTT. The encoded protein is CASGQGSNQPQHF.

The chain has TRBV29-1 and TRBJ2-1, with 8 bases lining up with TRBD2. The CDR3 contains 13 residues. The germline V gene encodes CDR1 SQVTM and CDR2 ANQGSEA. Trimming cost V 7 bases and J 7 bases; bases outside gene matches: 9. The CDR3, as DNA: TGCAGCGCCCAGACTAGCGAGCAGAATGAGCAGTTCTTC. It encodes CSAQTSEQNEQFF.

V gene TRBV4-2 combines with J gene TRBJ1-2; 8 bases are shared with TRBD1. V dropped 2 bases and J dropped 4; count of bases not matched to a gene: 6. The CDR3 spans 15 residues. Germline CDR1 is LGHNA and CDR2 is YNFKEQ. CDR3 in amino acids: CASSQSQGASYGYTF. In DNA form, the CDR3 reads TGTGCCAGCAGCCAATCCCAGGGGGCGAGCTATGGCTACACCTTC.

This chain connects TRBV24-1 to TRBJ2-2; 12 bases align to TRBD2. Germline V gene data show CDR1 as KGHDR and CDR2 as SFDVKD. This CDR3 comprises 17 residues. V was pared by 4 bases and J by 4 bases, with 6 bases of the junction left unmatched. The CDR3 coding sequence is TGTGCCACCAGTGACCCGACTAGCGGGAGAGGCACCGGGGAGCTGTTTTTT. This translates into CATSDPTSGRGTGELFF.

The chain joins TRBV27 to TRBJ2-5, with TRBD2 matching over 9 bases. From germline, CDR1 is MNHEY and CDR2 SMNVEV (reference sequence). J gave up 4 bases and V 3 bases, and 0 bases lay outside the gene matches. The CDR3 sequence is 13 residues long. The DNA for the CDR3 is TGTGCCAGCAGTTTTAGCGGGAGAGAGACCCAGTACTTC. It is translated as CASSFSGRETQYF.

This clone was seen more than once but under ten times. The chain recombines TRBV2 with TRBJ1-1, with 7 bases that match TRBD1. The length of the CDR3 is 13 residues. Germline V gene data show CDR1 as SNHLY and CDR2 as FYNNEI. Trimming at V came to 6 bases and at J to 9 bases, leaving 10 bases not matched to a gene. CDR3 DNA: TGTGCCAGCAGGACCTCACAGGGGACCCAAGCTTTCTTT. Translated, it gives CASRTSQGTQAFF. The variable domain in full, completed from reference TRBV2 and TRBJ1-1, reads EPEVTQTPSHQVTQMGQEVILRCVPISNHLYFYWYRQILGQKVEFLVSFYNNEISEKSEIFDDQFSVERPDGSNFTLKIRSTKLEDSAMYFCASRTSQGTQAFFGQGTRLTVV.

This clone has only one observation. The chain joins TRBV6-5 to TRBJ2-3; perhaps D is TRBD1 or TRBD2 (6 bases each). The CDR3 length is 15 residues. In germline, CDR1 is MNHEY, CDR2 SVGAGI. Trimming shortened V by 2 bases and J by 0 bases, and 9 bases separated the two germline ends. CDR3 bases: TGTGCCAGCAGTTACGGGGGGCCGAGCACAGATACGCAGTATTTT. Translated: CASSYGGPSTDTQYF.

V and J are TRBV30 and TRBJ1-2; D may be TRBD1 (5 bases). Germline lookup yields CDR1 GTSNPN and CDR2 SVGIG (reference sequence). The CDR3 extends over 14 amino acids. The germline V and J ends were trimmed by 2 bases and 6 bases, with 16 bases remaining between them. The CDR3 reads CAWSSPGTVNGYTF. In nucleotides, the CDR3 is TGTGCCTGGAGTTCTCCGGGGACTGTCAATGGCTACACCTTC. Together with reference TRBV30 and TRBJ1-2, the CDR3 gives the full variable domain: SQTIHQWPATLVQPVGSPLSLECTVEGTSNPNLYWYRQAAGRGLQLLFYSVGIGQISSEVPQNLSASRPQDRQFILSSKKLLLSDSGFYLCAWSSPGTVNGYTFGSGTRLTVV.

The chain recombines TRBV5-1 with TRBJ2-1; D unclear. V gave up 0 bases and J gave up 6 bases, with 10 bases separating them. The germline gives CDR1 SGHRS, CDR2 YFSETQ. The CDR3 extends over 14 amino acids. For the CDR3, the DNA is TGCGCCAGCAGCTTGGAAACTTTCTTCAATGAGCAGTTCTTC. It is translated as CASSLETFFNEQFF.

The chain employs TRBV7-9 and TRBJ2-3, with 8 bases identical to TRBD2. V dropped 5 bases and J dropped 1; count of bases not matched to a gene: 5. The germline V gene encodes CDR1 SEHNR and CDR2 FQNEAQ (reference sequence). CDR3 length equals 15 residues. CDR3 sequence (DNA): TGTGCCAGCAGCCGGACTAGCTTAGGCACAGATACGCAGTATTTT. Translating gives CASSRTSLGTDTQYF.

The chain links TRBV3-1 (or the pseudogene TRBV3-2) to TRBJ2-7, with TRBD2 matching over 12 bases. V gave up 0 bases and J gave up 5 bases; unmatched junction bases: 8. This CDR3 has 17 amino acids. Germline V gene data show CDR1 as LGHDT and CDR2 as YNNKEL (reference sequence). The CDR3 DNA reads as TGTGCCAGCAGCCAAGATACCCGACTAGCGGGAGTTGACGAGCAGTACTTC. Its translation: CASSQDTRLAGVDEQYF.

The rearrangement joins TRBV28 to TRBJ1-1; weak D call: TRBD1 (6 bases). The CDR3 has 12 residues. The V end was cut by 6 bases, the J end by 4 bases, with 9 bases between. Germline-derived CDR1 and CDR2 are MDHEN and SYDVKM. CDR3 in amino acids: CASRYRVTEAFF. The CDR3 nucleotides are TGTGCCAGCAGATACAGGGTCACTGAAGCTTTCTTT.

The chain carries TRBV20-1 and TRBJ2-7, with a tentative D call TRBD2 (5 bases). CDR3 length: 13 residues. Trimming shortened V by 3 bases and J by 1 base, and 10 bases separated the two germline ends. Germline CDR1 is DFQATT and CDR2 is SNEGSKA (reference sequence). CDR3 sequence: CSASIPGSYEQYF. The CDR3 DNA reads TGCAGTGCTAGTATTCCGGGATCCTACGAGCAGTACTTC.

This chain's CDR3 is CASSFWREAEQFF. In DNA, the CDR3 is TGTGCCAGCAGCTTCTGGCGGGAGGCTGAGCAGTTCTTC. The chain has TRBV7-2 and TRBJ2-1, with 8 bases aligning to TRBD2. Unmatched junction bases numbered 4, after V lost 3 bases and J lost 9 bases. The V gene's germline CDR1 is SGHTA and CDR2 FQGNSA. The CDR3 has 13 amino acids.

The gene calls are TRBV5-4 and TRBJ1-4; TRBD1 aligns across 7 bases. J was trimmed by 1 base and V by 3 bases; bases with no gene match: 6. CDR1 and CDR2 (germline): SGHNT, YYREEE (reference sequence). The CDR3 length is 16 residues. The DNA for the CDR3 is TGTGCCAGCAGCTACAGACAGGGACTAACTAATGAAAAACTGTTTTTT. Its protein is CASSYRQGLTNEKLFF.

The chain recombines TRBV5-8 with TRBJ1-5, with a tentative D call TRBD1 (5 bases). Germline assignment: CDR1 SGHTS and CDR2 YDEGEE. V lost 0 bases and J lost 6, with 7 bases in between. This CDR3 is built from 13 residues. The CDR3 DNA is TGTGCCAGCAGCTTGGGAAGGGGTCAGCCCCAGCATTTT. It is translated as CASSLGRGQPQHF.

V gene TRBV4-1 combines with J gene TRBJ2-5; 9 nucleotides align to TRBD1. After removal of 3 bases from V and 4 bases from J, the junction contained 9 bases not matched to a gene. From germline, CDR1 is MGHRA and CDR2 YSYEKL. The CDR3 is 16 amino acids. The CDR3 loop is CASSQMGQGGRETQYF. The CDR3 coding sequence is TGCGCCAGCAGCCAGATGGGACAGGGTGGGCGAGAGACCCAGTACTTC.

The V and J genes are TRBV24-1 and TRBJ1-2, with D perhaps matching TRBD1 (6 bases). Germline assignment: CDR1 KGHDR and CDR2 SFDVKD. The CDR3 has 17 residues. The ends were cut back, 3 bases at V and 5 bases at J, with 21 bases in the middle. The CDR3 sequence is CATSDMGAEDAMYGYTF. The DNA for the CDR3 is TGTGCCACCAGTGATATGGGGGCGGAAGACGCGATGTATGGCTACACCTTC.

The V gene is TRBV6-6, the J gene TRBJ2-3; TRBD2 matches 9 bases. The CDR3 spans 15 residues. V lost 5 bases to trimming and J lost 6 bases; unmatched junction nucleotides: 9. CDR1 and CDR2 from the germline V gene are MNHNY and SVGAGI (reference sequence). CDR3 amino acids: CASSPAGGQKDTQYF. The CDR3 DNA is TGTGCCAGCAGTCCCGCGGGAGGGCAGAAGGATACGCAGTATTTT.

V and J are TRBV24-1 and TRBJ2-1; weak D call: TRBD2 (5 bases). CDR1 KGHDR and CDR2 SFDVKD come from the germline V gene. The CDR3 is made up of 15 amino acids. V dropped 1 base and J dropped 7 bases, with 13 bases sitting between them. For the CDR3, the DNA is TGTGCCACCAGTGATTTTGCCGGGATTAGAAATGAGCAGTTCTTC. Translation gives CATSDFAGIRNEQFF.

Written as DNA, the CDR3 is TGCGCCAGCCGCGGACAGGGAGGGTCGAACACTGAAGCTTTCTTT. Its protein product is CASRGQGGSNTEAFF. This chain uses TRBV10-2 with TRBJ1-1; 8 positions agree with TRBD1. CDR3 size: 15 residues. The ends lost 8 bases at V and 1 base at J; junction bases unmatched: 9. Germline V gives CDR1 WSHSY, CDR2 SAAADI.

The CDR3 nucleotides read TGTGCCAGTAGTATTGTTGCGGGGGCGAACACTGAAGCTTTCTTT. Amino acids: CASSIVAGANTEAFF. The chain is built from TRBV19 and TRBJ1-1; tentative D call: TRBD1 (6 bases). The CDR3 totals 15 residues. Trimming cost V 3 bases and J 1 base, with 12 bases left between them. The germline CDR1 and CDR2 sequences are LNHDA and SQIVND (reference sequence).

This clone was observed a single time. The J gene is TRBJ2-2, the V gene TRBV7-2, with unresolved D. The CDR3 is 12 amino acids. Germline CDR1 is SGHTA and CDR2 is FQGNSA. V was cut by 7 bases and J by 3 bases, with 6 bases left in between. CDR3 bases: TGTGCCAGCAAGACCTACACCGGGGAGCTGTTTTTT. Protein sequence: CASKTYTGELFF.